These 25 T cell receptor beta chains were all obtained from the same sample, sequenced in a study of CD8 T cells in ankylosing spondylitis (dated by TCRdb to about 2017). General findings and caveats noted by the study authors: Blood from ankylosing spondylitis patients appeared to be characterized by a TCR beta motif composed of 7 to 9 highly homologous amino acid variants.

No antigen has been identified for these receptors. The library was produced with 5' RACE. Sequencing used an Illumina HiSeq 2500. TCRdb reanalyzed the raw reads on its own, using fastp at Q25 for trimming and MiXCR for clone calling, and kept in-frame beta chains. Rows with one shared CDR3 protein collapse into an entry with the most common genes and DNA. This sample is represented by 500,000 or so distinct CDR3 sequences; roughly 5.2% of them were singletons. The biggest ten clones account for 3% to 4% of the sample. The sample taken for sequencing was blood, either unsorted or a sorted T cell fraction (not recorded which). The receptors were sampled from a male donor with ankylosing spondylitis.

This clonotype was picked up many times. This chain connects TRBV7-9 to TRBJ2-5; 7 bases match TRBD1. The V and J ends lost 5 bases and 1 base, in that order; junction bases with no gene match: 1. CDR3 length equals 13 residues. Germline-derived CDR1 and CDR2 are SEHNR and FQNEAQ (reference sequence). This chain's CDR3 is CASSGTAQETQYF. As DNA, the CDR3 is TGTGCCAGCAGCGGGACAGCCCAAGAGACCCAGTACTTC.

This clonotype was detected only a few times. The gene calls are TRBV12-3 or TRBV12-4 and TRBJ1-1, with D uncertain. This CDR3 is built from 12 residues. V lost 6 bases, J lost 4 bases, and 9 bases lay in between. The CDR3, as DNA: TGTGCCAGCAGGCGCATGTTCACTGAAGCTTTCTTT. Protein sequence: CASRRMFTEAFF.

This clonotype was detected ten times or more. CDR3 in DNA: TGCAGTGCTAGAGATGAGGATGCTAGCGGGAGGCGAGAGACCCAGTACTTC. It codes for CSARDEDASGRRETQYF. The rearrangement links TRBV20-1 to TRBJ2-5, with 11 nucleotides matching TRBD2. This CDR3 is built from 17 residues. V dropped 0 bases and J dropped 4; count of bases not matched to a gene: 10. CDR1 and CDR2 (germline): DFQATT, SNEGSKA (reference sequence).

This clonotype was observed at least ten times. The gene calls are TRBV28 and TRBJ2-2; D is undetermined. CDR1 and CDR2 (germline): MDHEN, SYDVKM. V was pared by 3 bases and J by 0 bases, with 20 bases between. The CDR3 spans 19 residues. CDR3 sequence: CASSFVLGSGRANTGELFF. DNA for the CDR3: TGTGCCAGCAGTTTCGTCCTGGGTTCCGGAAGGGCGAACACCGGGGAGCTGTTTTTT.

Ten or more counts support this clonotype. The chain recombines TRBV6-6 with TRBJ1-2, with no clear D. Germline V gene sequence: CDR1 MNHNY, CDR2 SVGAGI (reference sequence). The V end was cut by 5 bases, the J end by 3 bases, with 7 bases between. The CDR3 covers 12 residues. The CDR3 sequence is CASSPTDYGYTF. For the CDR3, the DNA is TGTGCCAGCAGTCCTACGGACTATGGCTACACCTTC.

This clonotype was detected ten times or more. The chain is built from TRBV7-2 and TRBJ2-7; 7 positions agree with TRBD1. Germline lookup yields CDR1 SGHTA and CDR2 FQGNSA. The CDR3 covers 14 residues. Trimming took 5 bases from V and 2 from J; bases not matched to a gene: 6. The chain's CDR3 is CASSIRQGTYEQYF. The CDR3 DNA is TGTGCCAGCAGCATTCGACAGGGTACCTACGAGCAGTACTTC.

Ten or more counts support this clonotype. The chain links TRBV6-5 to TRBJ2-1; possible D gene TRBD1, 6 bases. V lost 2 bases and J 3 bases, leaving 14 bases between the germline ends. Germline values: CDR1 MNHEY, CDR2 SVGAGI. The CDR3 has 16 residues. The CDR3: CASSYDTGKGYNEQFF. Written as DNA, the CDR3 is TGTGCCAGCAGTTACGATACAGGGAAGGGCTACAATGAGCAGTTCTTC.

This clonotype turned up a few times. This rearrangement joins TRBV20-1 to TRBJ2-3; no reliable D call. The V gene lost 5 bases and the J gene lost 4 bases, with 10 bases spanning the gap. The CDR3 length is 12 residues. Germline CDR1 and CDR2: DFQATT and SNEGSKA (reference sequence). As DNA, the CDR3 is TGCAGTGCTCCCCCTAACCCAGATACGCAGTATTTT. It yields the protein CSAPPNPDTQYF.

This clonotype came up many times. The chain couples TRBV28 to TRBJ2-5; 10 bases match TRBD1. The trim removed 0 bases at V and 1 base at J, leaving 11 bases unmatched. Germline V gene lookup returns CDR1 MDHEN and CDR2 SYDVKM. CDR3 length: 19 residues. DNA of the CDR3: TGTGCCAGCAGTTTATGGCCCGGGACAGGGGAAGCTTTCCAAGAGACCCAGTACTTC. Encoded protein: CASSLWPGTGEAFQETQYF.

In this sample, this clonotype turned up many times. The rearrangement links TRBV24-1 to TRBJ1-4, with D possibly TRBD1 on 5 matching bases. Trimming shortened V by 2 bases and J by 10 bases, and 7 bases separated the two germline ends. Per germline, CDR1 KGHDR and CDR2 SFDVKD. This CDR3 is 12 amino acids long. The CDR3 coding sequence is TGTGCCACCAGTGATTGGGGCGGAAAACTGTTTTTT. Translated, it gives CATSDWGGKLFF.

The sample holds many counts of this clonotype. The chain joins TRBV7-9 to TRBJ1-5; D is perhaps TRBD1 (5 bases). The CDR3 covers 15 residues. Germline CDR1 SEHNR, CDR2 FQNEAQ (reference sequence). V lost 2 bases to trimming and J lost 5 bases, with 13 bases between them. For the CDR3, the DNA is TGTGCCAGCAGCTTAAGTCGTGCGGGGGATCAGCCCCAGCATTTT. Protein: CASSLSRAGDQPQHF.

The rearrangement links TRBV27 to TRBJ2-5, with 7 bases matching TRBD2. This CDR3 spans 14 amino acids. V trimming: 8 bases; J trimming: 5 bases; junction bases outside the gene matches: 11. Germline-derived CDR1 and CDR2 are MNHEY and SMNVEV (reference sequence). The CDR3 loop reads CASFLRGVDETQYF. For the CDR3, the DNA is TGTGCCAGCTTCCTCCGGGGGGTTGATGAGACCCAGTACTTC.

This clonotype was detected many times. This chain connects TRBV6-1 to TRBJ1-2; D unresolved. Trimming left V 7 bases short and J 8 bases short, with 17 bases between. This CDR3 is 13 amino acids long. Germline CDR1 and CDR2: MNHNS and SASEGT. The CDR3 DNA reads as TGTGCCAGCATAGCAGACCCCCTGGGGGGCTACACCTTC. This encodes CASIADPLGGYTF.

This clonotype occurred many times. The CDR3 protein is CASSFNDYGYTF. For the CDR3, the DNA is TGTGCCAGCAGTTTTAACGACTATGGCTACACCTTC. This chain uses TRBV28 with TRBJ1-2; D unclear. The germline CDR1 and CDR2 sequences are MDHEN and SYDVKM. Trimming took off 3 bases at V and 3 bases at J, with 5 bases between the two ends. The CDR3 spans 12 residues.

This clonotype was detected many times. The chain couples TRBV27 to TRBJ1-1; D uncertain. V lost 6 bases and J lost 5, with 13 bases in between. Germline V lookup: CDR1 MNHEY, CDR2 SMNVEV (reference sequence). The CDR3 contains 13 residues. The CDR3 DNA sequence: TGTGCCAGCAGACCTTCTGGAGGGACTGAAGCTTTCTTT. This sequence encodes CASRPSGGTEAFF.

This clonotype was counted a few times. V gene TRBV18 combines with J gene TRBJ2-3; D is uncertain. Germline V gene sequence: CDR1 KGHSH, CDR2 LQKENI. V dropped 1 base and J dropped 3 bases, with 8 bases sitting between them. This CDR3 is 14 amino acids long. This CDR3 reads CASSPLATTDTQYF. In DNA, the CDR3 is TGTGCCAGCTCACCACTGGCGACGACAGATACGCAGTATTTT.

In its sample, this clonotype was seen many times. The chain uses TRBV7-2 and TRBJ2-7; D unresolved. The germline V gene has CDR1 SGHTA and CDR2 FQGNSA. V shed 3 bases and J shed 3 bases, with 12 bases lying between them. The CDR3 has 14 residues. The CDR3 here is CASSFRASVYEQYF. CDR3 coding DNA: TGTGCCAGCAGCTTTAGAGCCAGCGTCTACGAGCAGTACTTC. The complete variable domain, with remaining parts taken from reference TRBV7-2 and TRBJ2-7, reads GAGVSQSPSNKVTEKGKDVELRCDPISGHTALYWYRQSLGQGLEFLIYFQGNSAPDKSGLPSDRFSAERTGGSVSTLTIQRTQQEDSAVYLCASSFRASVYEQYFGPGTRLTVT.

This clonotype was observed at least ten times. J is TRBJ1-3 and V is TRBV29-1; D gene ambiguous. Trimming took off 7 bases at V and 1 base at J, with 11 bases between the two ends. The CDR3 runs to 13 residues. Germline CDR1 and CDR2: SQVTM and ANQGSEA. In DNA, the CDR3 is TGCAGCGCCGACCCGAGATCTGGAAACACCATATATTTT. It translates to CSADPRSGNTIYF.

To note about this clonotype: One base away lies a much larger clone, so this may be a sequencing read error. The V and J genes are TRBV7-9 and TRBJ1-1, with a tentative D call TRBD1 (5 bases). This CDR3 spans 16 amino acids. CDR1 and CDR2 (germline): SEHNR, FQNEAQ (reference sequence). CDR3: CASTQTGRQSGTEASF. DNA of the CDR3: TGTGCCAGCACCCAAACGGGGCGACAGTCGGGCACTGAAGCTTCCTTT.

This clonotype was picked up many times. This sequence joins TRBV4-3 and TRBJ2-2; D uncertain. V was cut by 3 bases and J by 0 bases, with 5 bases left in between. Germline CDR1 and CDR2: LGHNA and YSLEER. The CDR3 contains 14 residues. This CDR3 reads CASSQVPNTGELFF. CDR3 nucleotides: TGCGCCAGCAGCCAGGTCCCGAACACCGGGGAGCTGTTTTTT.

This clonotype was found many times. J is TRBJ2-5 and V is TRBV2; 7 positions match TRBD2. Germline values: CDR1 SNHLY, CDR2 FYNNEI. The CDR3 has 13 residues. After removal of 4 bases from V and 3 bases from J, the junction contained 2 bases not matched to a gene. The CDR3: CASSVGLEETQYF. CDR3 bases: TGTGCCAGCAGTGTCGGACTAGAAGAGACCCAGTACTTC.

This clonotype came up many times. The J gene is TRBJ1-3, the V gene TRBV4-1; TRBD1 might be the D (6 bases). The V gene's germline CDR1 is MGHRA and CDR2 YSYEKL. The CDR3 contains 14 residues. Deletions cut 2 bases from V and 3 bases from J, with 8 bases between. The CDR3 loop is CASSQNRVGNTIYF. CDR3 nucleotide sequence: TGCGCCAGCAGCCAAAACAGGGTTGGAAACACCATATATTTT.

This clonotype was seen ten or more times. The rearrangement joins TRBV7-2 to TRBJ2-7; TRBD1 matches at 7 bases. The V and J ends lost 5 bases and 4 bases, in that order; junction bases with no gene match: 11. The CDR3 covers 15 residues. Germline V gene sequence: CDR1 SGHTA, CDR2 FQGNSA. CDR3 nucleotide sequence: TGTGCCAGCAGCCAATGGGGGACAGCTTCTTACGAGCAGTACTTC. It encodes CASSQWGTASYEQYF.

This clonotype appeared many times. The CDR3 bases are TGCGCCAGCAGCCCTGGAGGGGACCCTGAAGCTTTCTTT. Amino acid sequence: CASSPGGDPEAFF. This sequence joins TRBV5-1 and TRBJ1-1; TRBD1 is a possible D gene (5 bases). Germline values: CDR1 SGHRS, CDR2 YFSETQ. V was clipped by 4 bases and J by 6 bases, with 13 bases between them. CDR3 size: 13 residues. Variable domain in full (rest from reference TRBV5-1 and TRBJ1-1): KAGVTQTPRYLIKTRGQQVTLSCSPISGHRSVSWYQQTPGQGLQFLFEYFSETQRNKGNFPGRFSGRQFSNSRSEMNVSTLELGDSALYLCASSPGGDPEAFFGQGTRLTVV.

This clonotype was seen repeatedly, ten times or more. The V and J genes are TRBV12-3 or TRBV12-4 and TRBJ2-1; 11 bases are shared with TRBD1. Trimming at V came to 5 bases and at J to 6 bases, leaving 6 bases not matched to a gene. The CDR3 sequence is 15 residues long. The CDR3 protein is CASSPGQGVRNEQFF. CDR3 nucleotides: TGTGCCAGCAGTCCGGGACAGGGGGTACGCAATGAGCAGTTCTTC.